Below are 8 T cell receptor beta chains sequenced from a single sample in a study of T cells in Graves' hyperthyroidism and ophthalmopathy. RNA transcripts gave rise to amplified TCR beta CDR3 regions. TCR CDR3 regions were first amplified by RT-PCR with HTBI primers. TCRdb fed the multiplex PCR reads into MiXCR, producing one record per CDR3 protein. The table has 410,000 or so distinct CDR3 sequences, roughly 15% seen once; the top ten hold around 14%. The material sequenced was blood. These receptor sequences come from a man aged 18 to 29 with Graves' ophthalmopathy.

The genes are TRBV10-3 and TRBJ2-1; D is uncertain. CDR1 ENHRY and CDR2 SYGVKD come from the germline V gene. The CDR3 consists of 15 residues. Trimming removed 6 bases at V and 0 bases at J, with 12 bases between. CDR3 region: CAISDTALSYNEQFF. CDR3 nucleotide sequence: TGTGCCATCAGCGACACAGCCCTCTCCTACAATGAGCAGTTCTTC.

This chain links TRBV2 with TRBJ2-1, with 12 nucleotides matching TRBD2. The germline V gene encodes CDR1 SNHLY and CDR2 FYNNEI. This CDR3 contains 14 residues. The J segment lost 8 bases and the V segment lost 7 bases, leaving 6 bases of the junction unmatched. This CDR3 reads CASTLLAGGYEQFF. The CDR3 DNA is TGTGCCAGCACCCTACTAGCGGGGGGATATGAGCAGTTCTTC.

In its sample, this clonotype was seen many times. The CDR3 region has the DNA TGTGCCAGCAGTTTAATTCCGCGGGAGACCCAGTACTTC. It codes for CASSLIPRETQYF. This chain joins TRBV12-3 or TRBV12-4 and TRBJ2-5; D not certain. The CDR3 has 13 amino acids. V dropped 2 bases and J dropped 5 bases, with 9 bases sitting between them.

This clonotype was recorded at least ten times. The gene calls are TRBV7-9 and TRBJ2-3, with 8 nucleotides matching TRBD2. V dropped 5 bases and J dropped 4; count of bases not matched to a gene: 14. This CDR3 comprises 17 residues. The germline V gene encodes CDR1 SEHNR and CDR2 FQNEAQ (reference sequence). The CDR3 nucleotides read TGTGCCAGCAGCCCACAGCGGGGGACTATTCTAGCAGATACGCAGTATTTT. It translates to CASSPQRGTILADTQYF. Based on the CDR3 plus reference TRBV7-9 and TRBJ2-3, the full variable domain is DTGVSQNPRHKITKRGQNVTFRCDPISEHNRLYWYRQTLGQGPEFLTYFQNEAQLEKSRLLSDRFSAERPKGSFSTLEIQRTEQGDSAMYLCASSPQRGTILADTQYFGPGTRLTVL.

In nucleotides, the CDR3 is TGTGCCAGCAGTGAACCGGGACACCGGATCAGCTATGGCTACACCTTC. Protein: CASSEPGHRISYGYTF. J is TRBJ1-2 and V is TRBV6-1; a possible D gene is TRBD1 (6 bases). Germline V gene sequence: CDR1 MNHNS, CDR2 SASEGT. Deletions cut 2 bases from V and 4 bases from J, with 17 bases between. The CDR3 sequence is 16 residues long.

Ten or more counts support this clonotype. CDR3 DNA: TGTGCCAGCAGCCCCGGGTCCTACCTTTTCACTGAAGCTTTCTTT. This translates into CASSPGSYLFTEAFF. The V and J genes are TRBV7-8 and TRBJ1-1; D gene uncertain. The CDR3 sequence is 15 residues long. The V gene's germline CDR1 is SGHVS and CDR2 FQNEAQ. With 5 bases removed from V and 4 bases from J, the gap between germline ends came to 17 bases.

The rearrangement links TRBV19 to TRBJ2-7, with a possible D match to TRBD2 (6 bases). The CDR3 totals 16 residues. V lost 5 bases, J lost 2 bases, and 19 bases lay in between. Germline CDR1 LNHDA, CDR2 SQIVND (reference sequence). The CDR3 spells CASSPPGIGSPYEQYF. CDR3 nucleotides: TGTGCCAGTAGTCCTCCCGGGATCGGGAGCCCCTACGAGCAGTACTTC.

Ten or more counts support this clonotype. This chain uses TRBV7-2 with TRBJ1-5; a weak D match, TRBD1 (6 bases). This CDR3 spans 16 amino acids. V was clipped by 5 bases and J by 4 bases, with 18 bases between them. Germline loops: CDR1 SGHTA, CDR2 FQGNSA. CDR3 nucleotides: TGTGCCAGCAGCCCCCTTTTCTCAGGGGAAAATCAGCCCCAGCATTTT. It yields the protein CASSPLFSGENQPQHF.